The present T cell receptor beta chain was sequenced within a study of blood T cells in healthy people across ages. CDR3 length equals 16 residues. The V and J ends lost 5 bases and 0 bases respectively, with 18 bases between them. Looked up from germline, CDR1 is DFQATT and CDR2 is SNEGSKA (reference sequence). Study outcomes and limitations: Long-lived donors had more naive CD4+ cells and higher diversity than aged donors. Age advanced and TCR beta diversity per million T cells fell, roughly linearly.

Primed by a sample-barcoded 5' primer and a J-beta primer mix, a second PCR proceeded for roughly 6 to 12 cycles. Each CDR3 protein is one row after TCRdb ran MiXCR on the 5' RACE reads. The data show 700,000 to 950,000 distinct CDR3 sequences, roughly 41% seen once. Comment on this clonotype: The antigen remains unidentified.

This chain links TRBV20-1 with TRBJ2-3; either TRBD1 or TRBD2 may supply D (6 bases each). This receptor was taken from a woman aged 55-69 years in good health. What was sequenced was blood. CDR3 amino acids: CSAPTTRGVSTDTQYF. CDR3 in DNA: TGCAGTGCTCCAACCACTAGGGGGGTTAGCACAGATACGCAGTATTTT.